One sample yielded the 20 T cell receptor beta chains listed below, sequenced in a study of T cells after yellow fever vaccination. MiXCR was run by TCRdb on the 5' RACE reads, yielding one entry per CDR3 protein. In the table there are about 13,000 distinct CDR3 sequences, 4.9% of which are singletons. The source was PBMCs, either bulk or a sorted T-cell subset (CD4+, CD8+, memory, or dextramer-sorted; not recorded which), collected 45 days after the yellow fever booster vaccination. The receptors stem from a young man who received the YFV17D yellow fever vaccine.

This clonotype came up many times. The chain employs TRBV9 and TRBJ2-2; tentatively, D is TRBD1 or TRBD2 (5 bases each). Trimming took 4 bases from V and 11 from J, leaving 21 bases between them. The V gene's germline CDR1 is SGDLS and CDR2 YYNGEE. This CDR3 has 15 residues. This CDR3 is CASSQQPGPGLELFF. The CDR3 nucleotides are TGTGCCAGCAGCCAACAACCGGGACCGGGGCTTGAGCTGTTTTTT.

Details on this clonotype: A much larger clone differs by one base, so this may be a read error. The chain uses TRBV7-2 and TRBJ1-2, with D perhaps TRBD1 (6 bases). CDR3 size: 11 residues. Germline loops: CDR1 SGHTA, CDR2 FQGNSA. V lost 4 bases to trimming and J lost 12 bases, with 12 bases between them. The DNA for the CDR3 is TGTGCCAGCAGCTCCTCGGGGGGCCACACCTTC. Translated, it gives CASSSSGGHTF.

This clonotype showed up many times. The CDR3 nucleotides are TGCAGTGCTAGAGAGGGGACAGGCAAAGAGACCCAGTACTTC. As protein: CSAREGTGKETQYF. This rearrangement joins TRBV20-1 to TRBJ2-5; 8 bases are a match to TRBD1. CDR1 is DFQATT and CDR2 is SNEGSKA in the germline V gene (reference sequence). This CDR3 is built from 14 residues. Losses at the gene ends were 0 bases for V and 3 bases for J; bases not matched to a gene: 3.

This clonotype has at least ten counts. The rearrangement uses TRBV3-1 and TRBJ2-5, with TRBD2 matching over 12 bases. The V and J ends lost 2 bases and 3 bases, in that order; junction bases with no gene match: 4. CDR3 size: 16 residues. Per germline, CDR1 LGHDT and CDR2 YNNKEL (reference sequence). The CDR3 nucleotides are TGTGCCAGCAGCCAACCCCGGACTAGCGGGAAAGAGACCCAGTACTTC. Its translation is CASSQPRTSGKETQYF.

This clonotype was counted at least ten times. DNA of the CDR3: TGTGCCACAGCGGGGGAAGGAGCCGGGGAGCTGTTTTTT. This gives the protein CATAGEGAGELFF. The chain joins TRBV6-6 to TRBJ2-2; 8 bases map to TRBD2. This CDR3 spans 13 amino acids. Germline trimming cut 10 bases from V and 6 bases from J; bases unmatched to any gene: 7. CDR1 MNHNY and CDR2 SVGAGI come from the germline V gene (reference sequence).

This clonotype occurred many times. The chain uses TRBV29-1 and TRBJ2-1; 7 positions match TRBD2. Trimming took 7 bases from V and 9 from J; bases not matched to a gene: 9. Germline lookup yields CDR1 SQVTM and CDR2 ANQGSEA. The CDR3 extends over 12 amino acids. DNA for the CDR3: TGCAGCGCCCGCCCGACTAGCATTGAGCAGTTCTTC. This codes for CSARPTSIEQFF.

This clonotype was observed many times. The chain uses TRBV12-3 or TRBV12-4 and TRBJ2-5; possibly TRBD2 for D (6 bases). This CDR3 is 14 amino acids long. V was trimmed by 3 bases and J by 10 bases, leaving 18 bases between them. The CDR3 nucleotides read TGTGCCAGCAGTTTGGTCAGTGGAGGGCTGGACCAGTACTTC. It yields the protein CASSLVSGGLDQYF.

This clonotype was seen many times. The chain has TRBV20-1 and TRBJ2-3; weak D call: TRBD2 (6 bases). Germline loops: CDR1 DFQATT, CDR2 SNEGSKA (reference sequence). This CDR3 has 14 amino acids. V was trimmed by 4 bases and J by 5 bases, leaving 16 bases between them. The CDR3 sequence: CSANDGREGDTQYF. CDR3 nucleotides: TGCAGTGCTAACGACGGGAGAGAAGGAGATACGCAGTATTTT.

This clonotype appeared many times. The rearrangement joins TRBV18 to TRBJ2-3; D is perhaps TRBD1 or TRBD2 (5 bases each). V was pared by 2 bases and J by 8 bases, with 11 bases between. Germline V gene data show CDR1 as KGHSH and CDR2 as LQKENI. There are 13 residues in the CDR3. CDR3 in DNA: TGTGCCAGCTCACCAAGGGACGGCCCTACGCAGTATTTT. Residues: CASSPRDGPTQYF.

There are many counts of this clonotype. The V call is TRBV5-1, the J call TRBJ2-2, with TRBD2 matching over 8 bases. Looked up from germline, CDR1 is SGHRS and CDR2 is YFSETQ. The CDR3 spans 17 residues. V was clipped by 7 bases and J by 2 bases; unmatched bases: 13. Here the CDR3 DNA reads TGCGCCAGCGGAACCCCCACTACTAGCGGTAACACCGGGGAGCTGTTTTTT. Amino acids: CASGTPTTSGNTGELFF.

Many counts were recorded for this clonotype. The V gene is TRBV20-1, the J gene TRBJ1-5, with TRBD1 matching 7 bases. The CDR3 loop spans 15 amino acids. V shed 6 bases, J shed 5 bases, and the junction held 13 bases outside the gene matches. Germline V gene lookup returns CDR1 DFQATT and CDR2 SNEGSKA (reference sequence). CDR3 coding DNA: TGCAGTGCGTACGAACAGGGGTGGGAGTATCAGCCCCAGCATTTT. This codes for CSAYEQGWEYQPQHF.

J is TRBJ2-1 and V is TRBV30; 12 nucleotides align to TRBD2. Germline lookup yields CDR1 GTSNPN and CDR2 SVGIG (reference sequence). This CDR3 spans 15 amino acids. Trimming took 5 bases from V and 1 from J; bases not matched to a gene: 3. CDR3 amino acids: CAWQTSGGSYNEQFF. Here the CDR3 DNA reads TGTGCCTGGCAGACTAGCGGGGGATCCTACAATGAGCAGTTCTTC.

There are many counts of this clonotype. The gene calls are TRBV7-2 and TRBJ1-1, with D unresolved. The ends were cut back, 5 bases at V and 1 base at J, with 8 bases in the middle. Germline CDR1 SGHTA, CDR2 FQGNSA. The CDR3 runs 13 residues. This CDR3 is CASSPLRNTEAFF. DNA of the CDR3: TGTGCCAGCAGCCCCTTGAGGAACACTGAAGCTTTCTTT.

The chain uses TRBV7-2 and TRBJ2-7; D gene uncertain. This CDR3 region has 13 residues. The V gene's germline CDR1 is SGHTA and CDR2 FQGNSA. The V and J ends lost 5 bases and 2 bases respectively, with 10 bases between them. The CDR3 coding sequence is TGTGCCAGCAGCCGTACCACTACCTACGAGCAGTACTTC. Translating it yields CASSRTTTYEQYF.

This clonotype has ten or more counts. The chain recombines TRBV30 with TRBJ2-4; D could derive from TRBD1 or TRBD2 (6 bases each). CDR3 length: 13 amino acids. Between the trimmed V and J ends, which lost 7 bases and 3 bases, there was a span of 13 bases. Looked up from germline, CDR1 is GTSNPN and CDR2 is SVGIG (reference sequence). The CDR3 spells CASGGGGKNIQYF. CDR3 DNA: TGTGCCTCCGGAGGGGGAGGCAAAAACATTCAGTACTTC.

This clonotype has ten or more counts. This CDR3 is CASSLSRSSYNEQFF. The CDR3 nucleotides are TGTGCCAGCAGTTTATCCCGGAGCTCCTACAATGAGCAGTTCTTC. The chain has TRBV12-3 or TRBV12-4 and TRBJ2-1; D is ambiguous. The length of the CDR3 is 15 residues. V was cut by 2 bases and J by 0 bases, with 8 bases left in between.

The table lists this clonotype with many counts. V gene TRBV11-2 combines with J gene TRBJ1-1, with 7 nucleotides matching TRBD1. Per germline, CDR1 SGHAT and CDR2 FQNNGV. The CDR3 contains 14 residues. V lost 5 bases to trimming and J lost 6 bases; unmatched junction nucleotides: 9. The CDR3 loop reads CASSPPDRVAEAFF. DNA of the CDR3: TGTGCCAGCAGCCCCCCCGACAGGGTCGCTGAAGCTTTCTTT.

This clonotype came up many times. V and J are TRBV2 and TRBJ2-1; TRBD2 matches 7 bases. CDR1 SNHLY and CDR2 FYNNEI come from the germline V gene. J lost 10 bases, V lost 6 bases, and 15 bases had no gene match. This CDR3 spans 15 amino acids. In DNA, the CDR3 is TGTGCCAGCAGATACATACGGGAGGCCCGCCCGGAGCAGTTCTTC. As protein: CASRYIREARPEQFF.

The sample holds many counts of this clonotype. The chain links TRBV15 to TRBJ2-1; 7 nucleotides line up with TRBD2. Trimming took 0 bases from V and 9 from J; bases not matched to a gene: 11. Per the germline V gene, CDR1 is LNHNV and CDR2 is YYDKDF (reference sequence). CDR3 length: 16 amino acids. CDR3 residues: CATSRDKGFAGVEQFF. CDR3 DNA sequence: TGTGCCACCAGCAGAGATAAGGGATTTGCGGGAGTTGAGCAGTTCTTC.

This clonotype was observed at least ten times. The V gene is TRBV7-3, the J gene TRBJ1-6; D gene ambiguous. CDR3 size: 16 residues. Per the germline V gene, CDR1 is SGHTA and CDR2 is FQGTGA. V was cut by 2 bases and J by 7 bases, with 15 bases left in between. In DNA, the CDR3 is TGTGCCAGCAGCTTATCGAGTCACAGTCTGAATTCACCCCTCCACTTT. It yields the protein CASSLSSHSLNSPLHF.